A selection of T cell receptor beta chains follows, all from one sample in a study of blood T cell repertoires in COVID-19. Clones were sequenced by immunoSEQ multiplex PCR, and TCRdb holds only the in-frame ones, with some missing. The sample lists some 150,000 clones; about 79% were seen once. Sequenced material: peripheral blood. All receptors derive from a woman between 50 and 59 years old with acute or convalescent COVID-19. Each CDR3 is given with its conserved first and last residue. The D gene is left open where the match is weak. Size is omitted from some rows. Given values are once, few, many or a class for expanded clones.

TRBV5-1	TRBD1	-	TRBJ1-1	CASGQGGRNTEAFF	TGCGCCAGCGGACAGGGAGGGAGGAACACTGAAGCTTTCTTT
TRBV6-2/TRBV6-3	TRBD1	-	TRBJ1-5	CASSSDREGRGIQPQHF	TGTGCCAGCAGCTCCGACAGGGAAGGTCGGGGGATACAGCCCCAGCATTTT
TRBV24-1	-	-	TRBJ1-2	CATSDPPGAYGYTF	TGTGCCACCAGTGACCCCCCAGGGGCCTATGGCTACACCTTC
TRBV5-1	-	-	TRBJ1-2	CASAEAGIYGYTF	TGCGCCAGCGCCGAGGCAGGGATTTATGGCTACACCTTC
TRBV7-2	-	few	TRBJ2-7	CASSLERTENEQYF	TGTGCCAGCAGCTTAGAGAGGACAGAAAACGAGCAGTACTTC
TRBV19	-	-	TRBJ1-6	CASSIDSQGNSPLHF	TGTGCCAGTAGTATAGATTCCCAGGGAAATTCACCCCTCCACTTT
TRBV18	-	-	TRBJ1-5	CASSPGQDQPQHF	TGTGCCAGCTCACCGGGGCAGGATCAGCCCCAGCATTTT
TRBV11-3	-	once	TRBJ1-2	CASSLITRSRGHPIGGYTF	TGTGCCAGCAGCTTGATAACCAGGTCCCGAGGACACCCAATCGGTGGCTACACCTTC
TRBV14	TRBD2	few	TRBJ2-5	CASSPRTSGRARGETQYF	TGTGCCAGCAGCCCCCGGACTAGCGGGAGGGCCCGGGGAGAGACCCAGTACTTC
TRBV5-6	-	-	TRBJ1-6	CASSLEGPNNSPLHF	TGTGCCAGCAGCTTGGAGGGGCCGAATAATTCACCCCTCCACTTT
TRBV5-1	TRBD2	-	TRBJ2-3	CASSLARGLAGADTQYF	TGCGCCAGCAGCTTGGCCCGGGGACTAGCGGGAGCAGATACGCAGTATTTT
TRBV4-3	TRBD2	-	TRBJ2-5	CASSQAAGTSGSLTQYF	TGCGCCAGCAGCCAAGCCGCCGGGACTAGCGGGAGCTTGACCCAGTACTTC
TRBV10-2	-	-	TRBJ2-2	CASTSLPVGVGGELFF	TGCGCCAGCACCTCCCTCCCCGTCGGGGTCGGGGGGGAGCTGTTTTTT
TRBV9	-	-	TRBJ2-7	CASSATAGGYEQYF	TGTGCCAGCAGCGCTACCGCAGGAGGGTACGAGCAGTACTTC
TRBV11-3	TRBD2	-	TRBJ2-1	CASSLVGSSGYNEQFF	TGTGCCAGCAGCTTAGTAGGGTCTAGCGGTTACAATGAGCAGTTCTTC
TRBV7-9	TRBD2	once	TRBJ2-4	CASSLAPGIGGRAKNIQYF	TGTGCCAGCAGCTTAGCGCCCGGGATCGGGGGGAGGGCCAAAAACATTCAGTACTTC